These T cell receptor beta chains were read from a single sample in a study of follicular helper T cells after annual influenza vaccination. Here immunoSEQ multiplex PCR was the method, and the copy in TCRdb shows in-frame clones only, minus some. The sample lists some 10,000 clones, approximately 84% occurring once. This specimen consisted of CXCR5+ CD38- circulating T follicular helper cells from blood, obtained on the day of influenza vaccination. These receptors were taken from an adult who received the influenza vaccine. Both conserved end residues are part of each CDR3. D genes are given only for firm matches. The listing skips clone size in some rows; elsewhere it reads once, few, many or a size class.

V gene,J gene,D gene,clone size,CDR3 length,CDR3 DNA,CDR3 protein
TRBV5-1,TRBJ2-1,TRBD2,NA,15,TGCGCCAGCAGCCCTCTAGCGGGAGTTAGGAATGAGCAGTTCTTC,CASSPLAGVRNEQFF
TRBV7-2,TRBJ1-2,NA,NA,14,TGTGCCAGCAGCCGTGAACAGCAAAACTATGGCTACACCTTC,CASSREQQNYGYTF
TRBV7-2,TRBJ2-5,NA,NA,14,TGTGCCAGCAGCTCCCAACAGGGTCGAGAGACCCAGTACTTC,CASSSQQGRETQYF
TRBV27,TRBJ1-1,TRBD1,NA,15,TGTGCCAGCAGCCCGAGGGGACAGACAAACACTGAAGCTTTCTTT,CASSPRGQTNTEAFF
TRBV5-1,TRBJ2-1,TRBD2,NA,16,TGCGCCAGCAGCTCGCTCGGGGGGGCTGCGGGCGATGAGCAGTTCTTC,CASSSLGGAAGDEQFF
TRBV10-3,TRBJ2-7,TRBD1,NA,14,TGTGCCATCAGGGGGTCAGGGGGCTCCTACGAGCAGTACTTC,CAIRGSGGSYEQYF
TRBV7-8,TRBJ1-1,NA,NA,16,TGTGCCAGCAGCCGTTTCACCGACCCAGGAACGACTGAAGCTTTCTTT,CASSRFTDPGTTEAFF
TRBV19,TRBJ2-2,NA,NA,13,TGTGCCAGTAGTACTACCCCCGCAGGGGAGCTGTTTTTT,CASSTTPAGELFF
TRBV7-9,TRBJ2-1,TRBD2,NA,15,TGTGCCAGCAGCTTATCAGCGGGGGGCCACAATGAGCAGTTCTTC,CASSLSAGGHNEQFF
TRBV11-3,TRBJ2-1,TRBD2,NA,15,TGTGCCAGCAGCTTAGGGACTAGCGGGAACAATGAGCAGTTCTTC,CASSLGTSGNNEQFF
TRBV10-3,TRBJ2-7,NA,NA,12,TGTGCCACGGGAGGGGGCGCGACCGAGCAGTACTTC,CATGGGATEQYF
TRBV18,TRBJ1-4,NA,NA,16,TGTGCCAGCTCACTCCAAGGAGGGTCTCGAGGTGAAAAACTGTTTTTT,CASSLQGGSRGEKLFF
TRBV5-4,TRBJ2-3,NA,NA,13,TGTGCCAGCAGCTTGGACCCCACAGATACGCAGTATTTT,CASSLDPTDTQYF
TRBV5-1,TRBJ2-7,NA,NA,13,TGCGCCAGCAGCTTGGCCGATCTGGGAGAGCAGTACTTC,CASSLADLGEQYF
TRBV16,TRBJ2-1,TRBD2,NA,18,TGTGCCAGCAGCCAATCGAGGGGCGGGGGGAGCTCCTACAATGAGCAGTTCTTC,CASSQSRGGGSSYNEQFF
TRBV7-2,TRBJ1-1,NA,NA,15,TGTGCCAGCAGCTTGGTCCCGGGACGTGACACTGAAGCTTTCTTT,CASSLVPGRDTEAFF
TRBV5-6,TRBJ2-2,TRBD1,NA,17,TGTGCCAGCAGCAAGAAGACAGGGGGCTTAATTATCGGGGAGCTGTTTTTT,CASSKKTGGLIIGELFF
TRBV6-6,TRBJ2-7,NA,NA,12,TGTGCCAGTACCGGGCAGGGGTACGAGCAGTACTTC,CASTGQGYEQYF
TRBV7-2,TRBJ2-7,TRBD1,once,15,TGTGCCAGCAGCTTAGCCGGGACAGCCATCTACGAGCAGTACTTC,CASSLAGTAIYEQYF
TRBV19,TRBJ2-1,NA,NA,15,TGTGCCAGCCGCCGGGGTTTGAGCTCCTACAATGAGCAGTTCTTC,CASRRGLSSYNEQFF
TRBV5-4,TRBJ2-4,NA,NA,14,TGTGCCAGCAGCTTTTCTGGGGATGGAAACATTCAGTACTTC,CASSFSGDGNIQYF
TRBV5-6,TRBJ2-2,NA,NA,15,TGTGCCAGCAGCCCCGCAGACGTACACACCGGGGAGCTGTTTTTT,CASSPADVHTGELFF